Listed below are T cell receptor beta chains from one sample, sequenced in a study of T cell responses to AZD1222 COVID-19 vaccine. The method was immunoSEQ multiplex PCR; TCRdb's version includes in-frame clones alone and lacks a portion of them. The sample holds about 190,000 clones; roughly 92% are singletons and the top ten take 3.6%. Material: peripheral blood, obtained 28 days after the second dose of the MenACWY control vaccine. All receptors derive from an adult who received the MenACWY meningococcal vaccine as a control. CDR3s include the opening cysteine and the closing phenylalanine or tryptophan. The D gene is left open where the match is weak. The size entry is marked missing in some rows and otherwise reads once, few, many or a size class.

CDR3nt | CDR3aa | j_gene | abundance | v_gene | d_gene
TGTGCCAGCACTGGAGGGATCGACTATGGCTACACCTTC | CASTGGIDYGYTF | TRBJ1-2 | - | TRBV7-9 | -
TGTGCCAGCAGTTTGGCGGGAGGGCCGGAGAGGACCGGGGAGCTGTTTTTT | CASSLAGGPERTGELFF | TRBJ2-2 | - | TRBV27 | TRBD2
TGTGCCAGTAGTGTCTCACGGGAATCGACCATTCAGTACTTC | CASSVSRESTIQYF | TRBJ2-4 | - | TRBV19 | -
TGTGCCAGTAGTATAGTAGGGGGCGTCACTGAAGCTTTCTTT | CASSIVGGVTEAFF | TRBJ1-1 | - | TRBV19 | TRBD1
TGCGCCAGCAGCCCGGCGGTAACCCTAGCGGGAGGGCCCCGGGATACGCAGTATTTT | CASSPAVTLAGGPRDTQYF | TRBJ2-3 | - | TRBV4-3 | TRBD2
TGTGCCAGCAGTGAGGGATGGGGATCCTACGAGCAGTACTTC | CASSEGWGSYEQYF | TRBJ2-7 | few | TRBV6-1 | -
TGTGCCAGCAGTTTATCCCCCGGGACTGTCATTTACGAGCAGTACTTC | CASSLSPGTVIYEQYF | TRBJ2-7 | - | TRBV27 | -
TGTGCCACCTCGTCTAGCGGGTCGGACGGGGAGCTGTTTTTT | CATSSSGSDGELFF | TRBJ2-2 | - | TRBV10-3 | TRBD2
TGTGCCAGCTCACCAGCTCGCTACAATGAGCAGTTCTTC | CASSPARYNEQFF | TRBJ2-1 | - | TRBV18 | -
TGTGCCAGCAGTTTCCCCGCTAGGGAAAAACTGTTTTTT | CASSFPAREKLFF | TRBJ1-4 | - | TRBV12-3/TRBV12-4 | -
TGTGCCAGCAGTGCCGGCAGGGCGAACACCGGGGAGCTGTTTTTT | CASSAGRANTGELFF | TRBJ2-2 | few | TRBV2 | -
TGTGCCACCAGTGATTCGCCCTCAGTTACAGCCAGCTCCTACAATGAGCAGTTCTTC | CATSDSPSVTASSYNEQFF | TRBJ2-1 | - | TRBV24-1 | -
TGTGCCAGCAGTGAAATCATGAGCAATCAGCCCCAGCATTTT | CASSEIMSNQPQHF | TRBJ1-5 | - | TRBV6-1 | -
TGTGCCAGTAGTGTACCGAATTCACCCCTCCACTTT | CASSVPNSPLHF | TRBJ1-6 | - | TRBV19 | -
TGCAGCGCGTTACCGACAGGGGCGGGAAACACCATATATTTT | CSALPTGAGNTIYF | TRBJ1-3 | - | TRBV29-1 | TRBD1
TGTGCCAGCAGCTTGGGAGGAGGGTTTAACAATTCACCCCTCCACTTT | CASSLGGGFNNSPLHF | TRBJ1-6 | few | TRBV5-6 | -
TGTGCCAGCAGCCCCGACAGGTATAGCAATCAGCCCCAGCATTTT | CASSPDRYSNQPQHF | TRBJ1-5 | - | TRBV7-2 | -
TGTGCCAGCAGCCAAGAGCCGGGGCCTTCTTATGGCTACACCTTC | CASSQEPGPSYGYTF | TRBJ1-2 | - | TRBV3-1/TRBV3-2 | -
TGTGCCAGTAGTGAGAGGCAGGGTGGTAATTCACCCCTCCACTTT | CASSERQGGNSPLHF | TRBJ1-6 | - | TRBV19 | -
TGTGCCAGCAGCTTAACGAGACAGGGAGGCAATCAGCCCCAGCATTTT | CASSLTRQGGNQPQHF | TRBJ1-5 | - | TRBV5-6 | TRBD1
TGCGCCAGCAGCTGGGGACAGGCCGAGCAGTACTTC | CASSWGQAEQYF | TRBJ2-7 | - | TRBV5-1 | TRBD1
TGTGCCAGCAGCCAAGGGGATCTCACCGGGGAGCTGTTTTTT | CASSQGDLTGELFF | TRBJ2-2 | - | TRBV4-2 | -
TGTGCCAGCAGCCATCTCTACGCCCTAAGAGATGAGCAGTTCTTC | CASSHLYALRDEQFF | TRBJ2-1 | once | TRBV14 | -
TGTGCCAGCAGCCGCTTTCCCGGGACAGGGGAAAGGGGAAACTATGGCTACACCTTC | CASSRFPGTGERGNYGYTF | TRBJ1-2 | - | TRBV28 | TRBD1
TGTGCCAGCAGCCCCCTGTCTGGGGATCAGCCCCAGCATTTT | CASSPLSGDQPQHF | TRBJ1-5 | - | TRBV5-8 | -
TGTGCCAGTAGTGTCCTGAGGGTACTTAGCAATCAGCCCCAGCATTTT | CASSVLRVLSNQPQHF | TRBJ1-5 | - | TRBV19 | -
TGCGCCAGCAGCTTTTCCGGGACAGGGGATTCAGATACGCAGTATTTT | CASSFSGTGDSDTQYF | TRBJ2-3 | - | TRBV5-1 | TRBD1
TGTGCCAGCAGTTCTTTGTCTGGGCGCGGTGAAAAACTGTTTTTT | CASSSLSGRGEKLFF | TRBJ1-4 | - | TRBV28 | -
TGTGCCAGCAGCTCACCGAGCACCGAGGAGCTGTTTTTT | CASSSPSTEELFF | TRBJ2-2 | - | TRBV9 | -
TGTGCCATCAGGACAGGGGATAGCAATCAGCCCCAGCATTTT | CAIRTGDSNQPQHF | TRBJ1-5 | few | TRBV10-3 | TRBD1
TGTGCCAGCAGTTACGTCGGAGCGGGCACAGATACGCAGTATTTT | CASSYVGAGTDTQYF | TRBJ2-3 | - | TRBV6-5 | -
TGTGCCAGTAGTAGGACAGGGGTCAACACTGAAGCTTTCTTT | CASSRTGVNTEAFF | TRBJ1-1 | - | TRBV19 | TRBD1
TGTGCCAGCAGTTCAAAGCACGAGCAGTACTTC | CASSSKHEQYF | TRBJ2-7 | - | TRBV13 | -
TGTGCCAGCGGGCAGGGGAACATTCAGTACTTC | CASGQGNIQYF | TRBJ2-4 | - | TRBV14 | -
TGTGCCAGCAGCTTAAGGTCGTCCCTAGCGGGAGTCTTTAGTGAGCAGTTCTTC | CASSLRSSLAGVFSEQFF | TRBJ2-1 | - | TRBV7-2 | TRBD2
TGTGCCAGTAGTGAACAGGGGGGTGAAGCTTTCTTT | CASSEQGGEAFF | TRBJ1-1 | few | TRBV19 | TRBD1
TGCAGCGTTGAAAGCCCAGATAGCACAGATACGCAGTATTTT | CSVESPDSTDTQYF | TRBJ2-3 | - | TRBV29-1 | -
TGTGCCAGCAGCTTCGTTATTAGCGGGAGTACTCGCTGGAAAGGTGAGCAGTTCTTC | CASSFVISGSTRWKGEQFF | TRBJ2-1 | few | TRBV13 | TRBD2
TGCAGCGCACTTGACGGCTCCCTGAACACTGAAGCTTTCTTT | CSALDGSLNTEAFF | TRBJ1-1 | - | TRBV29-1 | -
TGTGCCAGCAGCGCGACAGGGGGGGAGCAGTTCTTC | CASSATGGEQFF | TRBJ2-1 | - | TRBV7-3 | TRBD1
TGTGCCAGCAGTTTAAGGGAGTCAGAAGCTTTCTTT | CASSLRESEAFF | TRBJ1-1 | - | TRBV12-3/TRBV12-4 | -
TGTGCCAGCAGCTTTTCTTTCAATCAGCCCCAGCATTTT | CASSFSFNQPQHF | TRBJ1-5 | - | TRBV7-7 | -
TGTGCCAGCAGCTTAGCAGGAGAGACCCAGTACTTC | CASSLAGETQYF | TRBJ2-5 | - | TRBV7-8 | -
TGTGCCAGCAGCTCGGGACTGCTAACTAATGAAAAACTGTTTTTT | CASSSGLLTNEKLFF | TRBJ1-4 | - | TRBV7-8 | -
TGTGCCACCAGCAGAGTCCCAAGGCTCGATAGCAATCAGCCCCAGCATTTT | CATSRVPRLDSNQPQHF | TRBJ1-5 | - | TRBV15 | -
TGTGCCGCCCATGGGACAGCACCTGGAAACACCATATATTTT | CAAHGTAPGNTIYF | TRBJ1-3 | - | TRBV10-3 | TRBD1
TGTGCCAGCAGCCTAAACAGGGTTGCAACTAATGAAAAACTGTTTTTT | CASSLNRVATNEKLFF | TRBJ1-4 | - | TRBV11-2 | -
TGTGCCAGCAGCCTTTCGTGGGGAAGCCCAGACTCTGGAAACACCATATATTTT | CASSLSWGSPDSGNTIYF | TRBJ1-3 | - | TRBV11-2 | -
TGTGCCAGCAGAGGGGCGACTAGCGGGAGCGGTGAGCAGTACTTC | CASRGATSGSGEQYF | TRBJ2-7 | - | TRBV4-2 | TRBD2
TGTGCCAGCAGCTTACCGACAGGGGGCGTCAAACAGCCCCAGCATTTT | CASSLPTGGVKQPQHF | TRBJ1-5 | - | TRBV7-3 | TRBD1
TGCAGCGTTGAGATTAGCGGCACAGATACGCAGTATTTT | CSVEISGTDTQYF | TRBJ2-3 | - | TRBV29-1 | -
TGTGCCAGCAGCAAAGATAGTACAGGGGGCGAGAACTATGGCTACACCTTC | CASSKDSTGGENYGYTF | TRBJ1-2 | - | TRBV21-1 | -
TGTGCCAGCAGCCAAGAGGCTAGCGGGACTGCCACAGATACGCAGTATTTT | CASSQEASGTATDTQYF | TRBJ2-3 | - | TRBV4-2 | TRBD2
TGTGCTAGTGGTTTGCCTGGACCTGGCACTGAAGCTTTCTTT | CASGLPGPGTEAFF | TRBJ1-1 | - | TRBV12-5 | -
TGTGCCAGCAGTGTTAGAGGCTCCTACAATGAGCAGTTCTTC | CASSVRGSYNEQFF | TRBJ2-1 | once | TRBV25-1 | -
TGTGCCAGTAGTATAGGAGGATATGACTATGGCTACACCTTC | CASSIGGYDYGYTF | TRBJ1-2 | - | TRBV19 | -